The entry below describes one TCR beta chain. These data come from a study of blood T cell repertoires in COVID-19. As for the study in general: COVID-19 samples from acute and convalescent phases originated in the United States, Italy and Spain.

V was pared by 5 bases and J by 4 bases, with 8 bases between. The CDR3 has 12 amino acids. As handled by the study authors: Reference gene primer amplification in the assay estimated nucleated cell counts. The data were produced by immunoSEQ multiplex PCR, yet TCRdb's version contains in-frame clones alone and is incomplete. V and J calls and clone size are given by that table; D and trimming were obtained from the DNA. The sample lists roughly 260,000 clones, approximately 82% occurring once. The source of this sequence is a young woman with acute or convalescent COVID-19. The sample was peripheral blood. The chain carries TRBV12-3 or TRBV12-4 and TRBJ1-2, with D possibly matching TRBD1 (5 bases). CDR3 in amino acids: CASSGHGYGYTF. As DNA, the CDR3 is TGTGCCAGCAGTGGACACGGCTATGGCTACACCTTC.